These 18 T cell receptor beta chains were sequenced from one sample in a study of Ad26.COV2.S vaccination and SARS-CoV-2 variants. The repertoire was sequenced with immunoSEQ multiplex PCR; TCRdb's copy has only in-frame clones and lacks some. The sample lists roughly 350,000 clones; around nine tenths were seen once. The treatment is: some 20 received Ad26.COV2.S at low or high dose, single or two shots; about five received placebo; per-sample allocation not given. All samples were drawn on day 63, counting from the first vaccine or placebo injection. Material: peripheral blood, obtained in a trial of Ad26.COV2.S vaccine versus placebo. The source of these receptors is a person aged 18-60 years who received the Ad26.COV2.S COVID-19 vaccine or a placebo.

V gene TRBV28 combines with J gene TRBJ2-7; the D call may be TRBD1 or TRBD2 (5 bases each). CDR1 is MDHEN and CDR2 is SYDVKM in the germline V gene. CDR3 size: 13 residues. V was cut by 6 bases and J by 3 bases, with 12 bases left in between. CDR3 coding DNA: TGTGCCAGCAGGACATCAGGGAGCTACGAGCAGTACTTC. Its translation: CASRTSGSYEQYF.

CDR3 coding DNA: TGTGCCAGCAGTTACCGCGGGACAGGGGCCTACGAGCAGTACTTC. Its translation is CASSYRGTGAYEQYF. The J gene is TRBJ2-7, the V gene TRBV6-5, with TRBD1 matching over 10 bases. CDR3 length equals 15 residues. Germline V lookup: CDR1 MNHEY, CDR2 SVGAGI. V lost 2 bases and J lost 2; bases outside the gene matches: 3.

J is TRBJ1-1 and V is TRBV5-6, with no clear D. The CDR3 runs 17 residues. Germline CDR1 is SGHDT and CDR2 is YYEEEE. The V end lost 5 bases, the J end lost 0 bases, and 20 bases lay between the germline ends. The DNA for the CDR3 is TGTGCCAGCAGTTCCACCCTCACACGGCGGCTGAACACTGAAGCTTTCTTT. This translates into CASSSTLTRRLNTEAFF.

The chain links TRBV4-2 to TRBJ2-3; D is perhaps TRBD2 (6 bases). Germline CDR1 is LGHNA and CDR2 is YNFKEQ. The CDR3 has 16 residues. Trimming left V 0 bases short and J 0 bases short, with 10 bases between. The CDR3 reads CASSQDSSASTDTQYF. In DNA, the CDR3 is TGTGCCAGCAGCCAAGATTCTAGCGCGAGCACAGATACGCAGTATTTT.

The chain uses TRBV19 and TRBJ2-5; 9 bases map to TRBD1. The V and J ends lost 6 bases and 5 bases, in that order; junction bases with no gene match: 7. CDR1 and CDR2 (germline): LNHDA, SQIVND (reference sequence). This CDR3 has 14 amino acids. CDR3 sequence: CASSRDRVWETQYF. The CDR3 nucleotides are TGTGCCAGTAGCCGGGACAGGGTGTGGGAGACCCAGTACTTC.

The chain recombines TRBV5-1 with TRBJ2-3; 11 nucleotides align to TRBD2. The germline V gene encodes CDR1 SGHRS and CDR2 YFSETQ. The CDR3 runs 15 residues. With V trimmed by 2 bases and J by 5 bases, 4 bases remained unmatched. CDR3 residues: CASSFVLAGGDTQYF. CDR3 in DNA: TGCGCCAGCAGCTTTGTGCTAGCGGGGGGAGATACGCAGTATTTT.

The J gene is TRBJ2-5, the V gene TRBV4-3, with a tentative D call TRBD2 (6 bases). Germline V gene sequence: CDR1 LGHNA, CDR2 YSLEER. Trimming removed 0 bases from V and 5 bases from J, with 19 bases in between. This CDR3 is built from 17 residues. The DNA of the CDR3 is TGCGCCAGCAGCCAAGATCGATATCGCGGGGTAGCGGAGACCCAGTACTTC. Translation gives CASSQDRYRGVAETQYF.

In its sample, this clone was seen once. The chain uses TRBV24-1 and TRBJ2-1; 7 bases match TRBD1. Germline V gene sequence: CDR1 KGHDR, CDR2 SFDVKD. Trimming at V came to 9 bases and at J to 3 bases, leaving 1 base not matched to a gene. The CDR3 loop spans 12 amino acids. The CDR3 nucleotides read TGTGCCACCTGGGACAGCTACAATGAGCAGTTCTTC. Residues: CATWDSYNEQFF.

The rearrangement joins TRBV27 to TRBJ1-2; 9 nucleotides line up with TRBD1. This CDR3 has 14 residues. Germline V gene data show CDR1 as MNHEY and CDR2 as SMNVEV (reference sequence). With 7 bases clipped from V and 1 base from J, the junction kept 4 bases outside the gene matches. The CDR3 DNA reads TGTGCCAGCACAGCGACAGGGGGTAACTATGGCTACACCTTC. Amino acid sequence: CASTATGGNYGYTF.

This chain joins TRBV5-1 and TRBJ1-4; D is perhaps TRBD1 (6 bases). Germline assignment: CDR1 SGHRS and CDR2 YFSETQ. The CDR3 runs 17 residues. Deletions cut 2 bases from V and 5 bases from J, with 19 bases between. The CDR3 DNA sequence: TGCGCCAGCAGCTTACTCATCACCAGGGGAGAGAATGAAAAACTGTTTTTT. Translated, it gives CASSLLITRGENEKLFF.

The chain recombines TRBV28 with TRBJ2-7; TRBD2 is a possible D gene (7 bases). The CDR3 is 13 residues long. CDR1 is MDHEN and CDR2 is SYDVKM in the germline V gene. V lost 7 bases to trimming and J lost 6 bases, with 16 bases between them. The CDR3 nucleotides read TGTGCCAGCAACGCGATACGGGGGGCCGAGCAGTACTTC. Its translation is CASNAIRGAEQYF.

The chain has TRBV4-2 and TRBJ1-2; D is unresolved. V lost 4 bases and J lost 5, with 11 bases in between. The length of the CDR3 is 13 residues. Germline CDR1 reads LGHNA; CDR2 reads YNFKEQ. CDR3 sequence reads: CASSRTADYGYTF. The CDR3 nucleotides read TGTGCCAGCAGCCGAACAGCAGATTATGGCTACACCTTC.

The chain joins TRBV27 to TRBJ1-5; D uncertain. Germline-derived CDR1 and CDR2 are MNHEY and SMNVEV (reference sequence). V lost 2 bases and J lost 1, with 9 bases in between. CDR3 length equals 15 residues. The CDR3 sequence: CASSLTTGSNQPQHF. The CDR3 DNA is TGTGCCAGCAGTTTAACGACGGGAAGCAATCAGCCCCAGCATTTT.

The chain joins TRBV7-2 to TRBJ2-7, with D perhaps TRBD1 (5 bases). Germline V gene data show CDR1 as SGHTA and CDR2 as FQGNSA. V lost 4 bases, J lost 0 bases, and 10 bases lay in between. The CDR3 sequence is 14 residues long. The CDR3 loop is CASSSPGISYEQYF. CDR3 in DNA: TGTGCCAGCAGCTCCCCAGGGATCTCCTACGAGCAGTACTTC.

The gene calls are TRBV9 and TRBJ2-7; a possible D gene is TRBD2 (7 bases). The CDR3 consists of 15 residues. V lost 0 bases, J lost 3 bases, and 13 bases lay in between. Germline CDR1 is SGDLS and CDR2 is YYNGEE. This chain's CDR3 is CASSVGTGGVYEQYF. CDR3 nucleotides: TGTGCCAGCAGCGTAGGCACGGGGGGCGTCTACGAGCAGTACTTC.

This chain uses TRBV5-1 with TRBJ1-1; D perhaps matches TRBD1 (5 bases). V was shortened by 1 base and J by 2 bases, with 12 bases between the two germline ends. Germline V gene data show CDR1 as SGHRS and CDR2 as YFSETQ. The CDR3 runs to 15 residues. In DNA, the CDR3 is TGCGCCAGCAGCTTGCGAGGGGAGGAAAACACTGAAGCTTTCTTT. This gives the protein CASSLRGEENTEAFF. Complete variable domain (other parts from reference TRBV5-1 and TRBJ1-1): KAGVTQTPRYLIKTRGQQVTLSCSPISGHRSVSWYQQTPGQGLQFLFEYFSETQRNKGNFPGRFSGRQFSNSRSEMNVSTLELGDSALYLCASSLRGEENTEAFFGQGTRLTVV.

The chain has TRBV19 and TRBJ2-7, with TRBD1 matching 9 bases. V was clipped by 4 bases and J by 6 bases; unmatched bases: 7. The CDR3 extends over 14 amino acids. Germline-derived CDR1 and CDR2 are LNHDA and SQIVND (reference sequence). CDR3 coding DNA: TGTGCCAGTAGTAGCCGGGACAGGGATTTCGAGCAGTACTTC. Its protein product is CASSSRDRDFEQYF.

This rearrangement joins TRBV18 to TRBJ1-5, with TRBD1 as a possible D gene (6 bases). Per germline, CDR1 KGHSH and CDR2 LQKENI. The ends were cut back, 1 base at V and 6 bases at J, with 13 bases in the middle. The CDR3 sequence is 15 residues long. CDR3 region: CASSPLKGGSQPQHF. DNA of the CDR3: TGTGCCAGCTCACCACTAAAGGGGGGGAGTCAGCCCCAGCATTTT.